This T cell receptor (beta chain) was retrieved from a study of CD8+ T cells in alopecia areata. At the level of the study: Treated patients took oral tofacitinib at 5 to 10 mg twice daily.

General study findings and limits: Elevated clonality characterized lesional scalp relative to normal scalp, particularly in alopecia totalis/universalis.

On this clone: Its cognate antigen is unknown.

The V gene's germline CDR1 is MDHEN and CDR2 SYDVKM. Trimming pared 5 bases from V and 2 bases from J, leaving 7 bases between. The CDR3 consists of 12 residues. Collection of lesional scalp punch biopsies and peripheral blood was performed in alopecia areata patients. Using a FACSAria, the CD4+ and CD8+ T cells were sorted from the PBMCs. Isolated RNA was reverse transcribed into cDNA used as the sequencing template. Clones were read by immunoSEQ multiplex PCR, and TCRdb kept only the in-frame ones, dropping some. The sample yields 150,000 or so clones, more than 40% seen once. Sequenced: CD4+ T cells sorted from blood. The TCR was taken from a human donor with alopecia areata. The gene calls are TRBV28 and TRBJ2-7; no clear D gene. The CDR3 DNA reads as TGTGCCAGCAGTCTCTTTCCCTACGAGCAGTACTTC. Residues: CASSLFPYEQYF.